The clone carrying this T cell receptor beta chain was seen ten or more times. The antigen is unknown. The CDR3 has 15 residues. Trimming removed 0 bases from V and 5 bases from J, with 12 bases in between. Germline values: CDR1 SGHVS, CDR2 FNYEAQ. With molecular barcodes, quantitative 5'-RACE was used to make the TCR beta libraries. TCRdb redid the calling of the 5' RACE reads with MiXCR, one entry per CDR3 protein. The repertoire holds roughly 250,000 distinct CDR3 sequences, around 7.8% seen once, with around 6.8% in the top ten. The data belong to a study of CD8 T cells in ankylosing spondylitis. Study-wide results and limits: Both synovial fluid and blood in reactive arthritis had previously been reported to carry some motif variants. The authors found the disease-linked clones to be CD8+ and relatively rare in peripheral blood. Apparently characteristic of ankylosing spondylitis blood was a TCR beta motif (about eight highly homologous variants).

The chain recombines TRBV7-6 with TRBJ2-3; D unclear. This receptor was obtained from a male donor with ankylosing spondylitis or in good health (not recorded which). Sequencing was carried out using blood, either unsorted or a sorted T cell fraction (not recorded which). The DNA of the CDR3 is TGTGCCAGCAGCTTAGCGCTGGTGCCCGAAGATACGCAGTATTTT. This encodes CASSLALVPEDTQYF.